This record concerns one T cell receptor (beta chain) sequence. The sample is drawn from a study of T-cell memory formation after mild COVID-19. Study details: TCR clusters mostly belonged to single donors.

CDR1 and CDR2 (germline): SGHDT, YYEEEE. The V and J ends lost 5 bases and 0 bases, in that order; junction bases with no gene match: 8. The CDR3 contains 15 residues. UMIs and sample barcodes were carried by the TCR alpha and TCR beta cDNA libraries that 5'RACE produced using constant-segment primers. MiXCR, run by TCRdb on the 5' RACE reads, gives a single entry per CDR3 protein. This repertoire shows 120,000 or so distinct CDR3 sequences, about 5.9% found once; its top ten account for about 2.2%. The specimen sequenced was PBMCs or a T cell subset sorted from them (not recorded which). The origin of this receptor is an adult woman who had mild COVID-19 (a few samples of this study predate the infection). Cell type and time point are not known. The chain joins TRBV5-6 to TRBJ2-7; 7 bases are a match to TRBD2. The CDR3 region is CASRRAGTNSYEQYF. CDR3 sequence (DNA): TGTGCCAGCAGAAGGGCCGGGACTAACTCCTACGAGCAGTACTTC.